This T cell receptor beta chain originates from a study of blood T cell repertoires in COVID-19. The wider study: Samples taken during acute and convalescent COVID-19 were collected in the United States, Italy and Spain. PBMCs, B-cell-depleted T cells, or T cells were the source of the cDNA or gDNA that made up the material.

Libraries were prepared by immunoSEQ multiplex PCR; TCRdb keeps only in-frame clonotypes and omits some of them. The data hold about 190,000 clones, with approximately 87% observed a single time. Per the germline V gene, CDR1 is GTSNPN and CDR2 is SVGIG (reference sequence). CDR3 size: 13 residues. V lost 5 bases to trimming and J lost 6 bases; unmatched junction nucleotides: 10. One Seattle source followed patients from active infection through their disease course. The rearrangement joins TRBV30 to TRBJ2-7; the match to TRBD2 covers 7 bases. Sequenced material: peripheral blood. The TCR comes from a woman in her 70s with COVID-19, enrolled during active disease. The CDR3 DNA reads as TGTGCCTGGGAACTAGCGCACCTCTCCGAGCAGTACTTC. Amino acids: CAWELAHLSEQYF.